Listed here are 25 T cell receptor beta chains from one sample, sequenced in a study of cytomegalovirus exposure and HLA in healthy donors. Both 60 Vbeta primers and 13 Jbeta primers went into the PCR. Generated by immunoSEQ multiplex PCR, the TCRdb table keeps only in-frame clones and is missing some. The sample holds over 150,000 clones, about 80% seen once. What was sequenced was PBMCs. The receptors were gathered from a man aged 25-40 years in good health and CMV-seropositive.

This CDR3 is CASSLRTGGAGGYTF. The CDR3 DNA is TGTGCCAGCAGCTTAAGGACAGGGGGCGCGGGTGGCTACACCTTC. The J gene is TRBJ1-2, the V gene TRBV7-2; 11 bases are shared with TRBD1. Germline values: CDR1 SGHTA, CDR2 FQGNSA. Trimming removed 2 bases from V and 7 bases from J; junction bases left unmatched: 6. The CDR3 extends over 15 amino acids.

The V and J genes are TRBV6-1 and TRBJ2-7; 9 nucleotides line up with TRBD1. Germline V CDR1 and CDR2: MNHNS, SASEGT. V lost 6 bases to trimming and J lost 3 bases; unmatched junction nucleotides: 9. This CDR3 contains 15 residues. CDR3 sequence (DNA): TGTGCCAGCAGCTCCTCCGGGACAGGGAACTACGAGCAGTACTTC. Translating gives CASSSSGTGNYEQYF.

This clone was detected only a few times. V and J are TRBV30 and TRBJ2-5; 13 bases match TRBD2. The CDR3 loop spans 17 amino acids. The V and J ends lost 0 bases and 3 bases, in that order; junction bases with no gene match: 7. Germline assignment: CDR1 GTSNPN and CDR2 SVGIG (reference sequence). CDR3 loop: CAWSVASGLAGEETQYF. CDR3 in DNA: TGTGCCTGGAGTGTAGCCTCAGGACTAGCGGGAGAAGAGACCCAGTACTTC. The full variable domain, with the rest looked up from reference TRBV30 and TRBJ2-5, is SQTIHQWPATLVQPVGSPLSLECTVEGTSNPNLYWYRQAAGRGLQLLFYSVGIGQISSEVPQNLSASRPQDRQFILSSKKLLLSDSGFYLCAWSVASGLAGEETQYFGPGTRLLVL.

The genes are TRBV2 and TRBJ2-5, with 7 bases fitting TRBD1. Germline V gene data show CDR1 as SNHLY and CDR2 as FYNNEI. CDR3 length equals 15 residues. After removal of 4 bases from V and 2 bases from J, the junction contained 7 bases not matched to a gene. CDR3 DNA: TGTGCCAGCAGTGCAAGGACAGGACGACAAGAGACCCAGTACTTC. Its translation is CASSARTGRQETQYF.

CDR3 DNA sequence: TGTGCCAGCAGCCAAGGTGCCGGGGTTGGTCGCCCCCAAGAGACCCAGTACTTC. It is translated as CASSQGAGVGRPQETQYF. The chain is built from TRBV14 and TRBJ2-5; TRBD2 might be the D (5 bases). Between the trimmed V and J ends, which lost 1 base and 1 base, there was a span of 19 bases. Germline CDR1 reads SGHDN; CDR2 reads FVKESK. CDR3 size: 18 residues. Full variable domain (outside the CDR3, taken from reference TRBV14 and TRBJ2-5): EAGVTQFPSHSVIEKGQTVTLRCDPISGHDNLYWYRRVMGKEIKFLLHFVKESKQDESGMPNNRFLAERTGGTYSTLKVQPAELEDSGVYFCASSQGAGVGRPQETQYFGPGTRLLVL.

The chain carries TRBV5-4 and TRBJ2-5; 10 nucleotides line up with TRBD1. Trimming at V came to 5 bases and at J to 1 base, leaving 8 bases not matched to a gene. This CDR3 has 16 residues. In germline, CDR1 is SGHNT, CDR2 YYREEE (reference sequence). Written as DNA, the CDR3 is TGTGCCAGCAGAATCTGGACAGGGGGTCCCCAAGAGACCCAGTACTTC. Translated: CASRIWTGGPQETQYF.

V usage is TRBV28 and J usage is TRBJ2-2, with 7 bases aligning to TRBD1. Germline CDR1 reads MDHEN; CDR2 reads SYDVKM. After removal of 8 bases from V and 1 base from J, the junction contained 4 bases not matched to a gene. The CDR3 sequence is 14 residues long. CDR3 protein: CASYRGMNTGELFF. CDR3 DNA sequence: TGTGCCAGCTACAGGGGCATGAACACCGGGGAGCTGTTTTTT.

This clone appeared a few times. This rearrangement joins TRBV5-1 to TRBJ2-1, with D possibly TRBD1 on 6 matching bases. In germline, CDR1 is SGHRS, CDR2 YFSETQ. The CDR3 totals 15 residues. Trimming removed 4 bases from V and 5 bases from J, with 16 bases in between. The CDR3 loop reads CASSPSRDINNEQFF. As DNA, the CDR3 is TGCGCCAGCAGCCCGTCCCGGGACATCAACAATGAGCAGTTCTTC.

The chain uses TRBV27 and TRBJ1-4; D perhaps matches TRBD1 (5 bases). V was cut by 8 bases and J by 0 bases, with 16 bases left in between. The length of the CDR3 is 16 residues. CDR1 MNHEY and CDR2 SMNVEV come from the germline V gene (reference sequence). The CDR3 DNA is TGTGCCAGCGGCCTTCTCGGGGGAGCAACTAATGAAAAACTGTTTTTT. It is translated as CASGLLGGATNEKLFF.

Here the CDR3 DNA reads TGTGCCAGCAGTTTACAGGATAGCAATCAGCCCCAGCATTTT. It encodes CASSLQDSNQPQHF. This chain connects TRBV7-6 to TRBJ1-5; D might be TRBD1 (5 bases). V lost 6 bases and J lost 0, with 9 bases in between. Germline CDR1 and CDR2: SGHVS and FNYEAQ. The CDR3 has 14 amino acids.

The rearrangement uses TRBV9 and TRBJ2-7; 9 bases match TRBD2. Trimming at V came to 3 bases and at J to 0 bases, leaving 7 bases not matched to a gene. CDR3 length equals 16 residues. Germline CDR1 is SGDLS and CDR2 is YYNGEE. The CDR3 DNA is TGTGCCAGCAGCGCCTCTAGCGGGGTAAGCTCCTACGAGCAGTACTTC. Translated: CASSASSGVSSYEQYF.

This sequence joins TRBV7-8 and TRBJ1-5; D possibly corresponds to TRBD1 (6 bases). The V end was cut by 5 bases, the J end by 3 bases, with 11 bases between. CDR1 and CDR2 (germline): SGHVS, FQNEAQ. The length of the CDR3 is 14 residues. DNA of the CDR3: TGTGCCAGCAGCGTCACAGGGCCCAATCAGCCCCAGCATTTT. Residues: CASSVTGPNQPQHF.

V usage is TRBV6-4 and J usage is TRBJ2-2, with 13 bases that match TRBD2. Trimming at V came to 6 bases and at J to 5 bases, leaving 3 bases not matched to a gene. Germline lookup yields CDR1 MRHNA and CDR2 SNTAGT. This CDR3 comprises 15 residues. CDR3: CASRGLAGETGELFF. The CDR3 nucleotides are TGTGCCAGCAGAGGACTAGCGGGGGAAACCGGGGAGCTGTTTTTT.

V and J are TRBV15 and TRBJ1-2; maybe TRBD1 (6 bases). This CDR3 has 15 residues. V lost 5 bases, J lost 6 bases, and 19 bases lay in between. The germline CDR1 and CDR2 sequences are LNHNV and YYDKDF (reference sequence). Here the CDR3 DNA reads TGTGCCACCAGCCCTTCGAGACAGGTGGGTCATGGCTACACCTTC. Its translation: CATSPSRQVGHGYTF.

The chain couples TRBV9 to TRBJ2-5; TRBD1 matches 7 bases. Germline V lookup: CDR1 SGDLS, CDR2 YYNGEE. This CDR3 is 15 amino acids long. V lost 2 bases, J lost 2 bases, and 6 bases stayed unmatched. CDR3 loop: CASSVQGVSQETQYF. The CDR3 DNA follows: TGTGCCAGCAGCGTTCAGGGGGTATCACAAGAGACCCAGTACTTC. Full variable domain (missing parts from reference TRBV9 and TRBJ2-5): DSGVTQTPKHLITATGQRVTLRCSPRSGDLSVYWYQQSLDQGLQFLIQYYNGEERAKGNILERFSAQQFPDLHSELNLSSLELGDSALYFCASSVQGVSQETQYFGPGTRLLVL.

The genes are TRBV29-1 and TRBJ2-7; 10 bases fit TRBD2. V dropped 6 bases and J dropped 4; count of bases not matched to a gene: 12. This CDR3 contains 15 residues. The germline gives CDR1 SQVTM, CDR2 ANQGSEA. CDR3 loop: CSVLRLAGLSYEQYF. The DNA for the CDR3 is TGCAGCGTGCTTCGACTAGCGGGCCTTTCTTACGAGCAGTACTTC.

The V gene is TRBV2, the J gene TRBJ2-2; possible D gene TRBD1, 5 bases. The CDR3 covers 16 residues. Deletions cut 10 bases from V and 1 base from J, with 19 bases between. CDR1 is SNHLY, CDR2 FYNNEI, per germline. For the CDR3, the DNA is TGTGCCACCGAAAAGGCGGCAGGGCAGAACACCGGGGAGCTGTTTTTT. Translated: CATEKAAGQNTGELFF.

The chain links TRBV19 to TRBJ2-5, with 7 nucleotides matching TRBD1. The ends lost 9 bases at V and 1 base at J; junction bases unmatched: 8. This CDR3 region has 14 residues. Germline V gene data show CDR1 as LNHDA and CDR2 as SQIVND (reference sequence). The CDR3 reads CASGTGVAQETQYF. DNA of the CDR3: TGTGCCAGCGGAACAGGGGTGGCCCAAGAGACCCAGTACTTC.

The V and J genes are TRBV4-1 and TRBJ2-1; 9 bases fit TRBD1. V was clipped by 4 bases and J by 2 bases; unmatched bases: 3. Germline CDR1 MGHRA, CDR2 YSYEKL. The CDR3 is 15 amino acids. Here the CDR3 DNA reads TGCGCCAGCAGCCCCAGGGACAGGGCCTACAATGAGCAGTTCTTC. It is translated as CASSPRDRAYNEQFF.

The gene calls are TRBV29-1 and TRBJ2-5; no clear D gene. Germline CDR1 is SQVTM and CDR2 is ANQGSEA. Trimming took off 5 bases at V and 2 bases at J, with 12 bases between the two ends. The CDR3 has 13 amino acids. Here the CDR3 reads CSVSPRIQETQYF. Written as DNA, the CDR3 is TGCAGCGTTTCGCCCAGGATACAAGAGACCCAGTACTTC.

The rearrangement joins TRBV6-9 to TRBJ1-2, with 9 positions matching TRBD1. Germline V CDR1 and CDR2: MNHGY, SVAAGI. This CDR3 spans 16 amino acids. Germline trimming cut 5 bases from V and 3 bases from J; bases unmatched to any gene: 10. The DNA of the CDR3 is TGTGCCAGCAGTCACGGACAGGGGCTTAGGCACTATGGCTACACCTTC. Translated: CASSHGQGLRHYGYTF.

V usage is TRBV6-4 and J usage is TRBJ2-1; D not resolved. V was trimmed by 2 bases and J by 3 bases, leaving 5 bases between them. Germline V gene data show CDR1 as MRHNA and CDR2 as SNTAGT. The CDR3 spans 13 residues. The CDR3 DNA reads as TGTGCCAGCAGTGACAAGCTCTACAATGAGCAGTTCTTC. Translation: CASSDKLYNEQFF.

The chain's CDR3 is CASSQDRGRGEQYF. The DNA of the CDR3 is TGTGCCAGCAGTCAGGACAGGGGGCGCGGCGAGCAGTACTTC. The chain has TRBV6-6 and TRBJ2-7, with TRBD1 matching over 11 bases. With V trimmed by 5 bases and J by 6 bases, 6 bases remained unmatched. The CDR3 spans 14 residues. CDR1 is MNHNY, CDR2 SVGAGI, per germline (reference sequence).

This chain links TRBV5-4 with TRBJ1-1; D might be TRBD1 (6 bases). Germline V gene lookup returns CDR1 SGHNT and CDR2 YYREEE (reference sequence). This CDR3 spans 14 amino acids. With 3 bases removed from V and 5 bases from J, the gap between germline ends came to 14 bases. The CDR3 is CASSSGGRGTEAFF. The CDR3 DNA is TGTGCCAGCAGCTCGGGGGGGCGGGGAACTGAAGCTTTCTTT.

The chain is built from TRBV18 and TRBJ1-2, with D uncertain. In germline, CDR1 is KGHSH, CDR2 LQKENI. CDR3 length: 12 amino acids. V was clipped by 0 bases and J by 8 bases, with 7 bases between them. CDR3 DNA sequence: TGTGCCAGCTCACCACCGCAGCGGGGCTACACCTTC. Protein: CASSPPQRGYTF.